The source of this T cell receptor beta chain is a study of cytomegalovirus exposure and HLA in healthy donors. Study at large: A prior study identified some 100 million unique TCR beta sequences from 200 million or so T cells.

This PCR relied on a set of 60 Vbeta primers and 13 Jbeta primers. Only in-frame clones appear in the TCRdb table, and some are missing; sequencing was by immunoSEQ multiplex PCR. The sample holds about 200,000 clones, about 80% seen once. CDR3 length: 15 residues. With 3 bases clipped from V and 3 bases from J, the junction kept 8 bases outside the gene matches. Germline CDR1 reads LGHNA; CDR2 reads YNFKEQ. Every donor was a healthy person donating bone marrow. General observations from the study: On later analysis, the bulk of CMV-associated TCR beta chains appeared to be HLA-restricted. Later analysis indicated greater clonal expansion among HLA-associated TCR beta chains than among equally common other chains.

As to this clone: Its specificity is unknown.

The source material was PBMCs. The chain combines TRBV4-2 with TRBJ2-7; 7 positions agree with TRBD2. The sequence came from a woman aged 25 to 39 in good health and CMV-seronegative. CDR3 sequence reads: CASSHYGSGVYEQYF. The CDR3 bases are TGTGCCAGCAGCCATTATGGGAGCGGGGTCTACGAGCAGTACTTC.